Presented here are 2 T cell receptor beta chains from one specimen sequenced in a study of blood T cell repertoires in COVID-19. Data came from immunoSEQ multiplex PCR; TCRdb stores just in-frame clones and leaves some out. The sample has fewer than 200,000 clones, 80% to 90% seen once. The sequencing input was PBMCs or T cells enriched from blood (not recorded which). Source of these receptors: a woman aged 18-29 years who had recovered from COVID-19.

The chain couples TRBV11-3 to TRBJ1-6; a weak D match, TRBD1 (6 bases). Germline CDR1 and CDR2: SGHNT and YENEEA. V shed 4 bases and J shed 9 bases, with 19 bases lying between them. The CDR3 length is 16 residues. The CDR3 DNA follows: TGTGCCAGCAGCTGGACGACAGGCGAGATGGGTTCACCCCTCCACTTT. The encoded protein is CASSWTTGEMGSPLHF.

This rearrangement joins TRBV25-1 to TRBJ2-3; TRBD1 aligns across 10 bases. The CDR3 is 15 amino acids. Germline CDR1 is MGHDK and CDR2 is SYGVNS. Trimming took 8 bases from V and 4 from J; bases not matched to a gene: 9. Here the CDR3 reads CASVPGTGDADTQYF. The CDR3 nucleotides are TGTGCCAGCGTACCCGGGACAGGGGATGCAGATACGCAGTATTTT. Full variable domain (missing parts from reference TRBV25-1 and TRBJ2-3): EADIYQTPRYLVIGTGKKITLECSQTMGHDKMYWYQQDPGMELHLIHYSYGVNSTEKGDLSSESTVSRIRTEHFPLTLESARPSHTSQYLCASVPGTGDADTQYFGPGTRLTVL.